The 12 T cell receptor beta chains below were found in one sample sequenced in a study of CD8 T cells in ankylosing spondylitis. TCRdb processed the 5' RACE reads anew with MiXCR; each CDR3 protein has one entry. The sample lists about 240,000 distinct CDR3 sequences; 8.6% were seen once. Sequenced material: blood, either unsorted or a sorted T cell fraction (not recorded which). These receptor sequences come from a male donor with ankylosing spondylitis or in good health (not recorded which).

This clonotype was observed many times. The chain employs TRBV20-1 and TRBJ1-1, with 9 bases that match TRBD1. Germline trimming cut 4 bases from V and 1 base from J; bases unmatched to any gene: 16. This CDR3 has 18 amino acids. Germline CDR1 and CDR2: DFQATT and SNEGSKA (reference sequence). The CDR3 DNA sequence: TGCAGTGCTACCCGAGACGGGACAGGGTGGACCAAGAACACTGAAGCTTTCTTT. Residues: CSATRDGTGWTKNTEAFF.

This clonotype was counted ten times or more. For the CDR3, the DNA is TGCAGTGCAACCGGGACTAGCGGGAGTGCCCCAGATACGCAGTATTTT. It translates to CSATGTSGSAPDTQYF. The chain carries TRBV20-1 and TRBJ2-3; 14 positions agree with TRBD2. The germline gives CDR1 DFQATT, CDR2 SNEGSKA (reference sequence). J gave up 4 bases and V 6 bases, and 9 bases lay outside the gene matches. The CDR3 loop spans 16 amino acids.

In this sample, this clonotype turned up many times. V gene TRBV7-9 combines with J gene TRBJ2-1; D gene ambiguous. CDR3 length: 12 residues. V was trimmed by 1 base and J by 8 bases, leaving 6 bases between them. Germline CDR1 reads SEHNR; CDR2 reads FQNEAQ (reference sequence). The CDR3 bases are TGTGCCAGCAGCTTAGACACCCATGAGCAGTTCTTC. Residues: CASSLDTHEQFF.

In this sample, this clonotype turned up many times. J is TRBJ2-7 and V is TRBV29-1, with a weak D call TRBD2 (6 bases). CDR1 is SQVTM and CDR2 is ANQGSEA in the germline V gene. This CDR3 is 12 amino acids long. The ends were cut back, 3 bases at V and 3 bases at J, with 9 bases in the middle. The CDR3 DNA reads TGCAGCGTTGAGAGTAGCGGCTACGAGCAGTACTTC. It specifies CSVESSGYEQYF.

This chain links TRBV5-5 with TRBJ2-1; TRBD1 agrees at 7 bases. The germline V gene has CDR1 SGHKS and CDR2 YYEKEE (reference sequence). This CDR3 region has 22 residues. V shed 3 bases and J 4 bases; nucleotides not matched to a gene: 28. The CDR3 nucleotides are TGTGCCAGCAGCTGGGGATACAGGGGAGCCGCGAGCCCTCCTCCAGTATACAATGAGCAGTTCTTC. As protein: CASSWGYRGAASPPPVYNEQFF.

This clonotype was found many times. The chain uses TRBV4-2 and TRBJ1-1, with 7 nucleotides matching TRBD1. CDR1 LGHNA and CDR2 YNFKEQ come from the germline V gene. This CDR3 has 17 residues. The junction had 11 bases not matched to a gene; V was cut back by 3 bases and J by 1 base. Here the CDR3 reads CASSQPKGGQQNTEAFF. CDR3 sequence (DNA): TGTGCCAGCAGCCAGCCAAAGGGGGGACAGCAGAACACTGAAGCTTTCTTT.

This clonotype was detected many times. This chain uses TRBV29-1 with TRBJ1-1, with 7 bases fitting TRBD1. The CDR3 runs 14 residues. The V gene end was trimmed by 4 bases and the J gene end by 0 bases; junction bases not matched to a gene: 5. Germline CDR1 and CDR2: SQVTM and ANQGSEA. This CDR3 is CSVGQGVMNTEAFF. The DNA for the CDR3 is TGCAGCGTTGGGCAGGGGGTAATGAACACTGAAGCTTTCTTT.

The chain recombines TRBV7-9 with TRBJ1-1; tentatively, D is TRBD1 (6 bases). Germline values: CDR1 SEHNR, CDR2 FQNEAQ (reference sequence). The CDR3 runs to 13 residues. Trimming removed 5 bases from V and 8 bases from J, with 15 bases in between. CDR3 protein: CASSPEGDGEAFF. For the CDR3, the DNA is TGTGCCAGCAGCCCAGAGGGGGACGGCGAAGCTTTCTTT.

This clonotype was seen at least ten times. The rearrangement links TRBV6-5 to TRBJ1-6; 8 nucleotides align to TRBD1. Germline assignment: CDR1 MNHEY and CDR2 SVGAGI. This CDR3 has 15 residues. With V trimmed by 0 bases and J by 7 bases, 2 bases remained unmatched. The CDR3 DNA reads TGTGCCAGCAGTTACTCACCAGGGGGCAATTCACCCCTCCACTTT. Translation: CASSYSPGGNSPLHF.

The chain recombines TRBV19 with TRBJ2-3; TRBD2 might be the D (6 bases). Germline values: CDR1 LNHDA, CDR2 SQIVND (reference sequence). CDR3 length: 15 residues. Trimming stripped 4 bases from V and 3 bases from J, with 14 bases between. CDR3: CASSKRREGTDTQYF. Written as DNA, the CDR3 is TGTGCCAGTAGTAAGAGGCGGGAAGGGACAGATACGCAGTATTTT.

This clonotype was counted ten times or more. The gene calls are TRBV7-9 and TRBJ1-2, with D possibly being TRBD1 (5 bases). Germline CDR1 and CDR2: SEHNR and FQNEAQ (reference sequence). This CDR3 is built from 14 residues. Trimming shortened V by 5 bases and J by 7 bases, and 17 bases separated the two germline ends. The CDR3 coding sequence is TGTGCCAGCAGCCTTGGGGGACTTCTATCTGGCTACACCTTC. Amino acids: CASSLGGLLSGYTF.

This clonotype was recorded at least ten times. The J gene is TRBJ2-7, the V gene TRBV15; maybe TRBD1 (6 bases). V was cut by 9 bases and J by 2 bases, with 14 bases left in between. This CDR3 is 13 amino acids long. Germline loops: CDR1 LNHNV, CDR2 YYDKDF (reference sequence). CDR3 DNA: TGTGCCACAGCTTCAGCAGGGGCCTACGAGCAGTACTTC. Translating it yields CATASAGAYEQYF.